The 25 T cell receptor beta chains below were found in one sample sequenced in a study of cytomegalovirus exposure and HLA in healthy donors. Primers included in the PCR were 60 Vbeta and 13 Jbeta primers. Repertoires were generated with immunoSEQ multiplex PCR, while TCRdb's copy carries only in-frame clones and drops some. The data hold around 200,000 clones, with roughly 80% observed a single time. The sequenced material came from PBMCs. These receptors were taken from a man aged 35-49 years in good health and CMV-seropositive.

This clone was seen only a few times. The rearrangement joins TRBV5-1 to TRBJ2-4, with 10 bases identical to TRBD2. CDR1 is SGHRS and CDR2 is YFSETQ in the germline V gene. The junction had 5 bases not matched to a gene; V was cut back by 10 bases and J by 4 bases. This CDR3 spans 13 amino acids. The CDR3 is CAAGSGGKNIQYF. The CDR3 DNA reads as TGCGCCGCAGGTAGCGGGGGGAAAAACATTCAGTACTTC.

This clone was seen just once. The genes are TRBV9 and TRBJ2-2; possible D gene TRBD1, 6 bases. The CDR3 consists of 14 residues. With 6 bases removed from V and 7 bases from J, the gap between germline ends came to 16 bases. CDR1 SGDLS and CDR2 YYNGEE come from the germline V gene. The CDR3 region is CASTSRGSVGELFF. In nucleotides, the CDR3 is TGTGCCAGCACTTCTAGGGGGAGTGTCGGGGAGCTGTTTTTT.

This rearrangement joins TRBV30 to TRBJ1-6, with 9 bases aligning to TRBD1. V lost 0 bases, J lost 3 bases, and 21 bases stayed unmatched. The germline CDR1 and CDR2 sequences are GTSNPN and SVGIG (reference sequence). The CDR3 has 22 amino acids. The CDR3 region is CAWSVRRYPDRGRSVYNSPLHF. As DNA, the CDR3 is TGTGCCTGGAGTGTACGCCGTTACCCAGACAGGGGGAGGTCTGTCTATAATTCACCCCTCCACTTT.

This clone occurred once. J is TRBJ1-2 and V is TRBV9, with D possibly matching TRBD1 (5 bases). The CDR3 runs 13 residues. Trimming cost V 0 bases and J 4 bases, with 7 bases left between them. CDR1 SGDLS and CDR2 YYNGEE come from the germline V gene. The CDR3 nucleotides read TGTGCCAGCAGCGTAGGACAGAGCTATGGCTACACCTTC. It specifies CASSVGQSYGYTF.

This clone came up once. V usage is TRBV11-3 and J usage is TRBJ2-6; TRBD1 aligns across 8 bases. This CDR3 comprises 17 residues. The germline gives CDR1 SGHNT, CDR2 YENEEA. V lost 3 bases, J lost 1 base, and 5 bases stayed unmatched. The DNA for the CDR3 is TGTGCCAGCAGCTTCGGGACAGGACTTTCTGGGGCCAACGTCCTGACTTTC. This encodes CASSFGTGLSGANVLTF.

This clone was counted a single time. The chain combines TRBV7-2 with TRBJ2-1; 16 bases fit TRBD2. The CDR3 has 16 residues. V lost 1 base, J lost 10 bases, and 4 bases stayed unmatched. Germline V lookup: CDR1 SGHTA, CDR2 FQGNSA. The CDR3 bases are TGTGCCAGCAGCTTAGGGGGACTAGCGGGGGGGCGCGAGCAGTTCTTC. Encoded protein: CASSLGGLAGGREQFF.

This sequence joins TRBV6-4 and TRBJ2-2, with 9 bases identical to TRBD2. The germline CDR1 and CDR2 sequences are MRHNA and SNTAGT. The CDR3 runs 19 residues. The J segment lost 1 base and the V segment lost 4 bases, leaving 13 bases of the junction unmatched. This CDR3 reads CASSAPGGGESLNTGELFF. Written as DNA, the CDR3 is TGTGCCAGCAGTGCGCCCGGCGGGGGGGAATCATTGAACACCGGGGAGCTGTTTTTT.

The V and J genes are TRBV30 and TRBJ2-7; D call uncertain. V shed 5 bases and J shed 9 bases, with 11 bases lying between them. The CDR3 totals 10 residues. Germline V gene data show CDR1 as GTSNPN and CDR2 as SVGIG (reference sequence). This chain's CDR3 is CAWSKGGQYF. As DNA, the CDR3 is TGTGCCTGGTCCAAAGGCGGGCAGTACTTC.

This chain joins TRBV9 and TRBJ1-3, with D possibly TRBD1 on 6 matching bases. V gave up 3 bases and J gave up 0 bases, with 16 bases separating them. This CDR3 comprises 17 residues. CDR1 is SGDLS and CDR2 is YYNGEE in the germline V gene. CDR3 nucleotides: TGTGCCAGCAGCGCCCGGATCGGACAGCTCTCTGGAAACACCATATATTTT. Translated: CASSARIGQLSGNTIYF.

This clone showed up just once. V and J are TRBV2 and TRBJ2-3; 9 positions agree with TRBD2. V shed 3 bases and J 4 bases; nucleotides not matched to a gene: 8. Per germline, CDR1 SNHLY and CDR2 FYNNEI. The CDR3 has 16 amino acids. The CDR3 DNA follows: TGTGCCAGCAGTGATGGGCTAGCGGGGCTCTCAGATACGCAGTATTTT. Its protein product is CASSDGLAGLSDTQYF.

The chain combines TRBV7-9 with TRBJ2-3, with D possibly TRBD2 on 6 matching bases. Trimming left V 5 bases short and J 8 bases short, with 17 bases between. The CDR3 has 14 amino acids. Germline V CDR1 and CDR2: SEHNR, FQNEAQ (reference sequence). CDR3 region: CASSMGLGSGTQYF. The CDR3 DNA reads as TGTGCCAGCAGCATGGGACTGGGGTCCGGTACGCAGTATTTT. The full variable domain, completed using reference TRBV7-9 and TRBJ2-3, is DTGVSQNPRHKITKRGQNVTFRCDPISEHNRLYWYRQTLGQGPEFLTYFQNEAQLEKSRLLSDRFSAERPKGSFSTLEIQRTEQGDSAMYLCASSMGLGSGTQYFGPGTRLTVL.

This clone was seen more than once but under ten times. The rearrangement joins TRBV9 to TRBJ2-5, with a tentative D call TRBD1 (7 bases). Trimming left V 0 bases short and J 5 bases short, with 17 bases between. From germline, CDR1 is SGDLS and CDR2 YYNGEE. The CDR3 length is 16 residues. The CDR3 bases are TGTGCCAGCAGCGTAGAGGGCAGGGGGGCCGGCGAGACCCAGTACTTC. This gives the protein CASSVEGRGAGETQYF. Looking up the rest from reference TRBV9 and TRBJ2-5 gives the full variable domain: DSGVTQTPKHLITATGQRVTLRCSPRSGDLSVYWYQQSLDQGLQFLIQYYNGEERAKGNILERFSAQQFPDLHSELNLSSLELGDSALYFCASSVEGRGAGETQYFGPGTRLLVL.

This clone came up a few times. Different DNA sequences within this sample yield the same CDR3. The chain employs TRBV5-1 and TRBJ1-5, with 9 nucleotides matching TRBD1. Germline assignment: CDR1 SGHRS and CDR2 YFSETQ. This CDR3 is 15 amino acids long. The V and J ends lost 0 bases and 3 bases, in that order; junction bases with no gene match: 1. CDR3 in DNA: TGCGCCAGCAGCTTGGGGGACAGGGACAATCAGCCCCAGCATTTT. It is translated as CASSLGDRDNQPQHF.

The V gene is TRBV2, the J gene TRBJ2-1; D unclear. Germline CDR1 SNHLY, CDR2 FYNNEI. The CDR3 contains 12 residues. The germline V and J ends were trimmed by 2 bases and 10 bases, with 9 bases remaining between them. The CDR3 coding sequence is TGTGCCAGCAGTGAATTGCGGTACGAGCAGTTCTTC. This codes for CASSELRYEQFF.

The sample holds a few counts of this clone. The J gene is TRBJ1-1, the V gene TRBV4-1; 9 bases line up with TRBD1. The V segment lost 3 bases and the J segment 3 bases; nucleotides outside the gene matches: 5. CDR3 size: 15 residues. Looked up from germline, CDR1 is MGHRA and CDR2 is YSYEKL. The CDR3 loop reads CASSHLQGADTEAFF. For the CDR3, the DNA is TGCGCCAGCAGCCATTTACAGGGGGCGGACACTGAAGCTTTCTTT.

The gene calls are TRBV28 and TRBJ2-3, with D perhaps TRBD2 (5 bases). Germline-derived CDR1 and CDR2 are MDHEN and SYDVKM. Trimming pared 2 bases from V and 4 bases from J, leaving 7 bases between. The CDR3 covers 13 residues. The CDR3: CASSLPGSDTQYF. The CDR3 nucleotides are TGTGCCAGCAGTTTACCGGGGTCAGATACGCAGTATTTT.

In this sample, this clone turned up a few times. The rearrangement links TRBV6-1 to TRBJ1-1, with 10 bases lining up with TRBD1. The CDR3 is 12 amino acids. Germline assignment: CDR1 MNHNS and CDR2 SASEGT. The V gene end was trimmed by 7 bases and the J gene end by 10 bases; junction bases not matched to a gene: 6. As DNA, the CDR3 is TGTGCCAGCACCAGGGACAGGGGACGAGCTTTCTTT. The encoded protein is CASTRDRGRAFF.

This chain connects TRBV5-1 to TRBJ2-1; 10 bases match TRBD2. The CDR3 runs 15 residues. J was trimmed by 7 bases and V by 3 bases; bases with no gene match: 7. Germline V gene lookup returns CDR1 SGHRS and CDR2 YFSETQ. The CDR3 protein is CASSSQSGGANEQFF. The CDR3 DNA reads as TGCGCCAGCAGCTCTCAAAGCGGGGGGGCAAATGAGCAGTTCTTC.

V usage is TRBV9 and J usage is TRBJ2-5; D is possibly TRBD2 (6 bases). Per the germline V gene, CDR1 is SGDLS and CDR2 is YYNGEE. With 0 bases removed from V and 4 bases from J, the gap between germline ends came to 16 bases. There are 16 residues in the CDR3. CDR3 in DNA: TGTGCCAGCAGCGTAGAAGCTCCGGAGGGTGGAGAGACCCAGTACTTC. It is translated as CASSVEAPEGGETQYF.

The J gene is TRBJ2-2, the V gene TRBV7-8; D call uncertain. V was cut by 3 bases and J by 6 bases, with 14 bases left in between. CDR3 length: 15 amino acids. Germline V lookup: CDR1 SGHVS, CDR2 FQNEAQ. In nucleotides, the CDR3 is TGTGCCAGCAGCTTTGCACGATTTGGGCCCGGGGAGCTGTTTTTT. This gives the protein CASSFARFGPGELFF.

V gene TRBV7-2 combines with J gene TRBJ2-7, with TRBD1 matching over 10 bases. Trimming cost V 4 bases and J 2 bases; bases outside gene matches: 2. Per germline, CDR1 SGHTA and CDR2 FQGNSA. This CDR3 spans 14 amino acids. The CDR3 nucleotides read TGTGCCAGCAGCTCGACAGGGGGCCCCTACGAGCAGTACTTC. Translating gives CASSSTGGPYEQYF.

The V call is TRBV5-4, the J call TRBJ2-1, with TRBD2 matching over 15 bases. The J segment lost 10 bases and the V segment lost 4 bases, leaving 9 bases of the junction unmatched. The CDR3 covers 16 residues. Per germline, CDR1 SGHNT and CDR2 YYREEE (reference sequence). CDR3 sequence reads: CASSPPGTSGGREQFF. Here the CDR3 DNA reads TGTGCCAGCAGCCCCCCCGGGACTAGCGGGGGGAGGGAGCAGTTCTTC.

The chain employs TRBV27 and TRBJ1-2, with 9 positions matching TRBD1. V trimming: 3 bases; J trimming: 6 bases; junction bases outside the gene matches: 14. The CDR3 extends over 17 amino acids. Germline V lookup: CDR1 MNHEY, CDR2 SMNVEV (reference sequence). The CDR3 reads CASSLYWAGGQGDGYTF. Here the CDR3 DNA reads TGTGCCAGCAGTTTGTATTGGGCCGGGGGACAGGGTGATGGCTACACCTTC.

V is TRBV9 and J is TRBJ1-1; D not certain. Trimming shortened V by 4 bases and J by 3 bases, and 10 bases separated the two germline ends. Germline V gives CDR1 SGDLS, CDR2 YYNGEE. This CDR3 is built from 13 residues. CDR3 DNA: TGTGCCAGCAGCCGAGGGATGTACACTGAAGCTTTCTTT. Its protein product is CASSRGMYTEAFF.

This chain links TRBV10-3 with TRBJ2-1; possibly TRBD2 for D (6 bases). This CDR3 comprises 16 residues. In germline, CDR1 is ENHRY, CDR2 SYGVKD. The germline V and J ends were trimmed by 6 bases and 7 bases, with 22 bases remaining between them. The CDR3 DNA reads as TGTGCCATCAGCGGAGGGCCCAAAGGTGACGCTAATGAGCAGTTCTTC. It encodes CAISGGPKGDANEQFF.